The present T cell receptor beta chain was sequenced within a study of control samples from healthy donors and cancer patients. This CDR3 has 13 residues. The V and J ends lost 5 bases and 4 bases, in that order; junction bases with no gene match: 7. Germline V gene lookup returns CDR1 SQVTM and CDR2 ANQGSEA. Data came from immunoSEQ multiplex PCR; TCRdb stores just in-frame clones and leaves some out. This table has 40,000 to 55,000 clones, 93% appearing once. The clonotype was recovered from a woman aged 45-59 years with head and neck cancer. Sequenced material: PBMCs. This chain uses TRBV29-1 with TRBJ1-1; 7 bases fit TRBD1. CDR3 protein: CSVYRGAGTEAFF. In DNA form, the CDR3 reads TGCAGCGTTTACAGGGGCGCGGGCACTGAAGCTTTCTTT.